The 5 T cell receptor beta chains listed next were all sequenced from one sample in a study of post-analysis software for immune sequencing data. Study-wide results and caveats: TRBV5-6, TRBV5-1 and TRBV20-1 were among roughly five TRBV segments more frequent in patients than controls.

The authors incorporated unique molecular identifiers into the TCR beta cDNA libraries. TCRdb passed the PCR reads through MiXCR, listing each CDR3 protein once. Of 450,000 to 700,000 distinct CDR3 sequences detected, about 40% appear once; the ten largest clones hold 1.5% to 2%. Their antigens are not known. Sequenced sample: blood. These receptors all stem from a girl under 18 with multiple sclerosis.

The chain carries TRBV14 and TRBJ2-3; D is unclear. The CDR3 has 16 amino acids. CDR1 is SGHDN, CDR2 FVKESK, per germline. V lost 0 bases, J lost 1 base, and 11 bases lay in between. The CDR3 nucleotides read TGTGCCAGCAGCCAAGAATCGTACGCACGCACAGATACGCAGTATTTT. This gives the protein CASSQESYARTDTQYF.

In the case of this clonotype: At one boundary the junction diverges from the germline segment, which might be a read error. J is TRBJ2-1 and V is TRBV29-1, with D unresolved. The germline V gene has CDR1 SQVTM and CDR2 ANQGSEA. The CDR3 contains 14 residues. CDR3 DNA sequence: TGCGGCGTTGAAGGCCCGCTAGTTAACAATGAGCAGTTCTTC. This gives the protein CGVEGPLVNNEQFF.

This clonotype came up a few times. The genes are TRBV18 and TRBJ2-7; 9 bases are a match to TRBD2. The junction had 17 bases not matched to a gene; V was cut back by 4 bases and J by 1 base. Per germline, CDR1 KGHSH and CDR2 LQKENI. This CDR3 is 19 amino acids long. The CDR3 reads CASSRAGPKRGAWSYEQYF. In nucleotides, the CDR3 is TGTGCCAGCTCACGCGCCGGTCCGAAGCGGGGGGCCTGGTCCTACGAGCAGTACTTC. The full variable domain, in which reference TRBV18 and TRBJ2-7 provide the parts outside the CDR3, is NAGVMQNPRHLVRRRGQEARLRCSPMKGHSHVYWYRQLPEEGLKFMVYLQKENIIDESGMPKERFSAEFPKEGPSILRIQQVVRGDSAAYFCASSRAGPKRGAWSYEQYFGPGTRLTVT.

The gene calls are TRBV7-2 and TRBJ2-1; TRBD2 aligns across 9 bases. The J segment lost 3 bases and the V segment lost 2 bases, leaving 2 bases of the junction unmatched. CDR1 and CDR2 from the germline V gene are SGHTA and FQGNSA. This CDR3 has 15 amino acids. The CDR3 loop reads CASSLRLAVYNEQFF. CDR3 DNA: TGTGCCAGCAGCTTACGACTAGCGGTCTACAATGAGCAGTTCTTC.

This rearrangement joins TRBV6-4 to TRBJ2-4, with D hard to call. In germline, CDR1 is MRHNA, CDR2 SNTAGT. V was trimmed by 3 bases and J by 0 bases, leaving 3 bases between them. The CDR3 loop spans 13 amino acids. CDR3 residues: CASSEGAKNIQYF. The CDR3 nucleotides are TGTGCCAGCAGTGAGGGAGCCAAAAACATTCAGTACTTC.